This passage covers 23 T cell receptor beta chains from one sample sequenced in a study of OX40 agonist ivuxolimab in advanced cancers. Clones were read by immunoSEQ multiplex PCR, and TCRdb kept only the in-frame ones, dropping some. Of 45,000 to 60,000 clones listed, 82% are singletons. Here the sequenced sample was CD4+ or CD8+ T cells sorted from blood, taken in a trial of the OX40 agonist ivuxolimab. These receptors were collected from an adult with an advanced solid tumor such as melanoma, head and neck, liver or kidney cancer.

V usage is TRBV19 and J usage is TRBJ2-5; 12 bases are shared with TRBD2. The V segment lost 2 bases and the J segment 3 bases; nucleotides outside the gene matches: 13. Germline V gene sequence: CDR1 LNHDA, CDR2 SQIVND (reference sequence). This CDR3 region has 19 residues. CDR3: CASSITLAGGLSVEETQYF. The CDR3 nucleotides are TGTGCCAGTAGTATAACACTAGCGGGAGGTTTGTCTGTTGAAGAGACCCAGTACTTC.

The V gene is TRBV9, the J gene TRBJ2-3, with TRBD2 matching 15 bases. J lost 1 base, V lost 2 bases, and 8 bases had no gene match. Per germline, CDR1 SGDLS and CDR2 YYNGEE. This CDR3 has 19 residues. CDR3 nucleotide sequence: TGTGCCAGCAGCGTCCGGACTAGCGGGGGGGCCCTTGGCACAGATACGCAGTATTTT. Amino acids: CASSVRTSGGALGTDTQYF.

This rearrangement joins TRBV5-8 to TRBJ2-4; TRBD1 aligns across 7 bases. This CDR3 spans 16 amino acids. The V gene's germline CDR1 is SGHTS and CDR2 YDEGEE. The trim removed 0 bases at V and 3 bases at J, leaving 6 bases unmatched. The CDR3 spells CASSLVGQGVKNIQYF. Here the CDR3 DNA reads TGTGCCAGCAGCTTGGTGGGGCAGGGGGTCAAAAACATTCAGTACTTC. Filled out from reference TRBV5-8 and TRBJ2-4, the complete variable domain reads EAGVTQSPTHLIKTRGQQATLRCSPISGHTSVYWYQQALGLGLQFLLWYDEGEERNRGNFPPRFSGRQFPNYSSELNVNALELEDSALYLCASSLVGQGVKNIQYFGAGTRLSVL.

This chain connects TRBV19 to TRBJ1-5; tentatively, D is TRBD1 (5 bases). The CDR3 has 11 residues. V lost 3 bases and J 11 bases, leaving 8 bases between the germline ends. Germline V gene sequence: CDR1 LNHDA, CDR2 SQIVND (reference sequence). As DNA, the CDR3 is TGTGCCAGTAGTATGGAAGGGGCCCAGCATTTT. This encodes CASSMEGAQHF. Supplemented by reference TRBV19 and TRBJ1-5, the full variable domain reads DGGITQSPKYLFRKEGQNVTLSCEQNLNHDAMYWYRQDPGQGLRLIYYSQIVNDFQKGDIAEGYSVSREKKESFPLTVTSAQKNPTAFYLCASSMEGAQHFGDGTRLSIL.

This chain uses TRBV21-1 with TRBJ1-2; TRBD1 was called by the table and not checked on the DNA. TRBV21-1 is a pseudogene locus. CDR3 length equals 15 residues. Here the CDR3 DNA reads TGTGCCAGCAGCAAATGGACACTAAAGGAAGAGGGCTACACCTTC. Protein sequence: CASSKWTLKEEGYTF.

The chain joins TRBV19 to TRBJ2-1, with 10 bases lining up with TRBD1. Germline V gene lookup returns CDR1 LNHDA and CDR2 SQIVND (reference sequence). Trimming took 5 bases from V and 5 from J; bases not matched to a gene: 9. CDR3 size: 16 residues. The CDR3 loop reads CASSPRTGGTHNEQFF. The DNA of the CDR3 is TGTGCCAGTAGTCCCAGGACAGGGGGTACCCACAATGAGCAGTTCTTC.

The V call is TRBV6-5, the J call TRBJ2-7; D is tentatively TRBD1 or TRBD2 (6 bases each). CDR1 is MNHEY, CDR2 SVGAGI, per germline. The V end lost 10 bases, the J end lost 2 bases, and 15 bases lay between the germline ends. This CDR3 spans 13 amino acids. The CDR3 coding sequence is TGTGCCATCGGTTGGGGGGCCACCTACGAGCAGTACTTC. Residues: CAIGWGATYEQYF.

This chain joins TRBV6-1 and TRBJ2-7, with 7 bases matching TRBD1. CDR1 MNHNS and CDR2 SASEGT come from the germline V gene. The CDR3 spans 16 residues. J was trimmed by 2 bases and V by 0 bases; bases with no gene match: 7. The CDR3 reads CASSEALGTATYEQYF. The CDR3 nucleotides read TGTGCCAGCAGTGAAGCGCTTGGGACAGCAACCTACGAGCAGTACTTC.

The chain combines TRBV4-1 with TRBJ2-7; 7 nucleotides match TRBD2. This CDR3 spans 14 amino acids. Per the germline V gene, CDR1 is MGHRA and CDR2 is YSYEKL. Trimming cost V 0 bases and J 6 bases; bases outside gene matches: 5. The CDR3 DNA reads as TGCGCCAGCAGCCAAGATGCGGGAGTGGGCGAGCAGTACTTC. Protein product: CASSQDAGVGEQYF.

The chain couples TRBV9 to TRBJ2-5; D may correspond to TRBD1 or TRBD2 (5 bases each). This CDR3 has 16 amino acids. Trimming left V 0 bases short and J 2 bases short, with 14 bases between. Germline V lookup: CDR1 SGDLS, CDR2 YYNGEE. CDR3 loop: CASSVGGWGSQETQYF. CDR3 bases: TGTGCCAGCAGCGTAGGAGGTTGGGGGTCTCAAGAGACCCAGTACTTC.

V gene TRBV30 combines with J gene TRBJ1-5, with 11 positions matching TRBD1. Trimming cost V 2 bases and J 7 bases; bases outside gene matches: 7. The CDR3 is 15 amino acids. CDR1 and CDR2 (germline): GTSNPN, SVGIG (reference sequence). Here the CDR3 DNA reads TGTGCCTGGAGTTCCGGGACAGGGGGTACCCAGCCCCAGCATTTT. It specifies CAWSSGTGGTQPQHF.

The chain is built from TRBV7-8 and TRBJ1-5; a weak D match, TRBD1 (6 bases). This CDR3 is 18 amino acids long. V dropped 4 bases and J dropped 1 base, with 20 bases sitting between them. CDR1 SGHVS and CDR2 FQNEAQ come from the germline V gene. The CDR3 nucleotides are TGTGCCAGCAGCTCCCCCGGTGGGGGGAGGGGGAGCAATCAGCCCCAGCATTTT. Its translation: CASSSPGGGRGSNQPQHF.

The chain employs TRBV20-1 and TRBJ1-1; possibly TRBD1 for D (6 bases). From germline, CDR1 is DFQATT and CDR2 SNEGSKA (reference sequence). Trimming removed 2 bases from V and 11 bases from J, with 12 bases in between. The CDR3 length is 11 residues. CDR3 residues: CSARQQGRAFF. CDR3 nucleotide sequence: TGCAGTGCTAGACAACAGGGAAGGGCTTTCTTT.

J is TRBJ2-2 and V is TRBV4-3; D call uncertain. CDR3 size: 15 residues. Germline CDR1 is LGHNA and CDR2 is YSLEER. V lost 1 base to trimming and J lost 5 bases, with 11 bases between them. DNA for the CDR3: TGCGCCAGCAGCCAAGCGGCCAGCAATACCGGGGAGCTGTTTTTT. This sequence encodes CASSQAASNTGELFF.

A remark on this clone: A junction end diverges from the germline sequence, so it may reflect a read error. The identical CDR3 is also encoded by other nucleotide sequences in the sample. The chain employs TRBV19 and TRBJ2-7, with D possibly matching TRBD2 (6 bases). The germline V gene encodes CDR1 LNHDA and CDR2 SQIVND (reference sequence). This CDR3 has 13 amino acids. The DNA of the CDR3 is TGTGCTAGTAGTCTCGGGACTCCTCGCGAGCAGTACTTC. Amino acids: CASSLGTPREQYF.

As to this clone: Other DNA sequences of this sample code for an identical CDR3. The chain is built from TRBV7-3 and TRBJ2-7; the D call may be TRBD1 or TRBD2 (5 bases each). This CDR3 is built from 16 residues. Germline CDR1 SGHTA, CDR2 FQGTGA. The V end lost 2 bases, the J end lost 7 bases, and 21 bases lay between the germline ends. CDR3 coding DNA: TGTGCCAGCAGCTTATGGGGCAGTAGGGGACCAAGGGAGCAGTACTTC. It encodes CASSLWGSRGPREQYF.

As DNA, the CDR3 is TGTGCCAGCAGCTTAGACCGAGTACTAGCGGGCTCCTACGAGCAGTACTTC. Its protein is CASSLDRVLAGSYEQYF. The chain uses TRBV11-3 and TRBJ2-7, with TRBD2 matching over 9 bases. Germline assignment: CDR1 SGHNT and CDR2 YENEEA. V lost 0 bases to trimming and J lost 0 bases; unmatched junction nucleotides: 6. The CDR3 spans 17 residues. The full variable domain, with the rest looked up from reference TRBV11-3 and TRBJ2-7, is EAGVVQSPRYKIIEKKQPVAFWCNPISGHNTLYWYLQNLGQGPELLIRYENEEAVDDSQLPKDRFSAERLKGVDSTLKIQPAELGDSAVYLCASSLDRVLAGSYEQYFGPGTRLTVT.

This chain links TRBV6-9 with TRBJ1-2; D is perhaps TRBD1 (6 bases). CDR1 and CDR2 from the germline V gene are MNHGY and SVAAGI. Deletions cut 4 bases from V and 4 bases from J, with 13 bases between. CDR3 size: 14 residues. The DNA of the CDR3 is TGTGCCAGCAGTTTTCTGGGGGCCAGCTATGGCTACACCTTC. Its protein is CASSFLGASYGYTF.

CDR3 in amino acids: CASSVGQIISGANVLTF. DNA for the CDR3: TGTGCCAGCAGCGTGGGACAGATCATCTCTGGGGCCAACGTCCTGACTTTC. This sequence joins TRBV9 and TRBJ2-6, with 7 positions matching TRBD1. This CDR3 has 17 residues. The ends lost 2 bases at V and 0 bases at J; junction bases unmatched: 5. Germline CDR1 reads SGDLS; CDR2 reads YYNGEE. The full variable domain, in which reference TRBV9 and TRBJ2-6 provide the parts outside the CDR3, is DSGVTQTPKHLITATGQRVTLRCSPRSGDLSVYWYQQSLDQGLQFLIQYYNGEERAKGNILERFSAQQFPDLHSELNLSSLELGDSALYFCASSVGQIISGANVLTFGAGSRLTVL.

This rearrangement joins TRBV5-6 to TRBJ2-3, with 9 positions matching TRBD2. With V trimmed by 3 bases and J by 2 bases, 10 bases remained unmatched. Germline V gene sequence: CDR1 SGHDT, CDR2 YYEEEE. This CDR3 contains 17 residues. CDR3 in DNA: TGTGCCAGCAGCTCCCGGGGCGCGGGGGGGTACACAGATACGCAGTATTTT. Translation gives CASSSRGAGGYTDTQYF. Combining the CDR3 with reference TRBV5-6 and TRBJ2-3 gives the whole variable domain DAGVTQSPTHLIKTRGQQVTLRCSPKSGHDTVSWYQQALGQGPQFIFQYYEEEERQRGNFPDRFSGHQFPNYSSELNVNALLLGDSALYLCASSSRGAGGYTDTQYFGPGTRLTVL.

The CDR3 loop reads CASSIAGADGELFF. In nucleotides, the CDR3 is TGTGCCAGTAGTATTGCCGGGGCGGACGGGGAGCTGTTTTTT. The chain recombines TRBV19 with TRBJ2-2, with D perhaps being TRBD1 or TRBD2 (5 bases each). There are 14 residues in the CDR3. Trimming pared 3 bases from V and 7 bases from J, leaving 12 bases between. Germline V gene sequence: CDR1 LNHDA, CDR2 SQIVND (reference sequence). The complete variable domain, with remaining parts taken from reference TRBV19 and TRBJ2-2, reads DGGITQSPKYLFRKEGQNVTLSCEQNLNHDAMYWYRQDPGQGLRLIYYSQIVNDFQKGDIAEGYSVSREKKESFPLTVTSAQKNPTAFYLCASSIAGADGELFFGEGSRLTVL.

V gene TRBV9 combines with J gene TRBJ2-1; 12 positions match TRBD2. The germline CDR1 and CDR2 sequences are SGDLS and YYNGEE. CDR3 length: 16 residues. The V and J ends lost 0 bases and 6 bases, in that order; junction bases with no gene match: 4. This chain's CDR3 is CASSVGLAGAINEQFF. The CDR3 bases are TGTGCCAGCAGCGTAGGACTAGCGGGAGCGATCAATGAGCAGTTCTTC. The complete variable domain, with remaining parts taken from reference TRBV9 and TRBJ2-1, reads DSGVTQTPKHLITATGQRVTLRCSPRSGDLSVYWYQQSLDQGLQFLIQYYNGEERAKGNILERFSAQQFPDLHSELNLSSLELGDSALYFCASSVGLAGAINEQFFGPGTRLTVL.

The genes are TRBV5-4 and TRBJ2-5, with 11 bases lining up with TRBD2. The CDR3 has 15 residues. The V gene's germline CDR1 is SGHNT and CDR2 YYREEE (reference sequence). The V gene end was trimmed by 6 bases and the J gene end by 4 bases; junction bases not matched to a gene: 8. CDR3 DNA sequence: TGTGCCAGCAAAGGTTTTAGCGGGAGGGGAGAGACCCAGTACTTC. Its protein is CASKGFSGRGETQYF.